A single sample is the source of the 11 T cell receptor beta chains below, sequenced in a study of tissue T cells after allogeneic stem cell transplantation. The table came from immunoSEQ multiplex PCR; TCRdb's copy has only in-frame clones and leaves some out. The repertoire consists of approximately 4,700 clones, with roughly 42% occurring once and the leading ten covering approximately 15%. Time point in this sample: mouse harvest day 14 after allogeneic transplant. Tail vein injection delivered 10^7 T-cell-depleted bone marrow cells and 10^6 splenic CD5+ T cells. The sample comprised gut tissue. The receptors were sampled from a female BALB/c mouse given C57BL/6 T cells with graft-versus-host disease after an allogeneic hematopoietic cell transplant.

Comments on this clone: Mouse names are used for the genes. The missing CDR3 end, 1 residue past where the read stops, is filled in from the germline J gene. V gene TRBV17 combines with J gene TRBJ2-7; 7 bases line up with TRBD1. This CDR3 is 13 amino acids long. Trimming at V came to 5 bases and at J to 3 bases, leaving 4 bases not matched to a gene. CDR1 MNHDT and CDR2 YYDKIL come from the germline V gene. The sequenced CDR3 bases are TGTGCTAGCAGTCAGGACAGGCTCTATGAACAGTAC. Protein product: CASSQDRLYEQY. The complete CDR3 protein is CASSQDRLYEQYF.

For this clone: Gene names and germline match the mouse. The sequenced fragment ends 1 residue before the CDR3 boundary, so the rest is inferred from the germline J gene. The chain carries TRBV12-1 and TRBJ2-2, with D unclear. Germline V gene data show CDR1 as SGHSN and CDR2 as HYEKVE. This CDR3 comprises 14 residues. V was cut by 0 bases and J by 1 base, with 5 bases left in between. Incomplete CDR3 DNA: TGTGCCAGCTCTCTCGATGGAAACACCGGGCAGCTCTAC. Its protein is CASSLDGNTGQLY. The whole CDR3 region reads CASSLDGNTGQLYF.

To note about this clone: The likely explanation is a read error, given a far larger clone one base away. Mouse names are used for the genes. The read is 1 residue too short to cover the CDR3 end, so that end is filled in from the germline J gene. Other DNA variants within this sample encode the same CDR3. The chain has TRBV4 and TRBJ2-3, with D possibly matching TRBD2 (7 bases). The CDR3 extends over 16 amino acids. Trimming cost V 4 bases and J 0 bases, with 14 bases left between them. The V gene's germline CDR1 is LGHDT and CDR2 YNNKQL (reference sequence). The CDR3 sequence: CASSFGLGASAETLYF. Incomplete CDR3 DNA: TGTGCCAGCAGCTTCGGTCTGGGGGCTAGTGCAGAAACGCTGTAT.

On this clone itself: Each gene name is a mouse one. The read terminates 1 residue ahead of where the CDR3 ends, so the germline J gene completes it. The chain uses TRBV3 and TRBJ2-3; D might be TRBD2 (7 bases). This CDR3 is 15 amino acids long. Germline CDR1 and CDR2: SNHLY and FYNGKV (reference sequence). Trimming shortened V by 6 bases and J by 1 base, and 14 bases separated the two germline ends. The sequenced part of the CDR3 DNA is TGTGCCAGCAGGCAGGGGCTGGGGGGTGCAGAAACGCTGTAT. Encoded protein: CASRQGLGGAETLY. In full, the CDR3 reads CASRQGLGGAETLYF.

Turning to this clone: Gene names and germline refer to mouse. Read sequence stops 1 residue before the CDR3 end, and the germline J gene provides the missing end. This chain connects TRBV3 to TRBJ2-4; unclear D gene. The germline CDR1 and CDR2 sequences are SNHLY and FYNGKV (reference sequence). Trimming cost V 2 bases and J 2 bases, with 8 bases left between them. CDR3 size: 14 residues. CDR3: CASSLSGVQNTLYF. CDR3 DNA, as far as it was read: TGTGCCAGCAGCTTATCCGGGGTTCAAAACACCTTGTAC. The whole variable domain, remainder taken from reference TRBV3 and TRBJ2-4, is GPKVLQIPSHQIIDMGQMVTLNCDPVSNHLYFYWYKQILGQQMEFLVNFYNGKVMEKSKLFKDQFSVERPDGSYFTLKIQPTALEDSAVYFCASSLSGVQNTLYFGAGTRLSVL.

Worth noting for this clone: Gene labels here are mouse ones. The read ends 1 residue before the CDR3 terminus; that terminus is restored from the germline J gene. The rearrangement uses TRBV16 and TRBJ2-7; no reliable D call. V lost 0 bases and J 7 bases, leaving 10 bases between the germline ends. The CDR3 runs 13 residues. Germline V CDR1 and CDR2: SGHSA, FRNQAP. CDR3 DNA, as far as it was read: TGTGCAAGCAGCTTAGATTGGCGGAGGGAACAGTAC. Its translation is CASSLDWRREQY. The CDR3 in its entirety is CASSLDWRREQYF.

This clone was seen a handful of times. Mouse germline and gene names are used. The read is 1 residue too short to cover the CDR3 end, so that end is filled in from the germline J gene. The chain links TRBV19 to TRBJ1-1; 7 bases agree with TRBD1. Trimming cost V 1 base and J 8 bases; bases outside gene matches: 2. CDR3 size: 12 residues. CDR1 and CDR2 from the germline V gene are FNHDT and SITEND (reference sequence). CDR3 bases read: TGTGCCAGCAGTATAACAGGGGTTGAAGTCTTC. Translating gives CASSITGVEVF. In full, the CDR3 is CASSITGVEVFF.

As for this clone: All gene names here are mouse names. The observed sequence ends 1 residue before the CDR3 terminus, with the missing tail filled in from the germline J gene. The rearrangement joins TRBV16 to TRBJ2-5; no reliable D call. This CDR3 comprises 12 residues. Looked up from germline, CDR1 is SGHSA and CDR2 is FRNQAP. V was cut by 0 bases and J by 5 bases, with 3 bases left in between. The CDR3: CASSLEADTQYF. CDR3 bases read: TGTGCAAGCAGCTTAGAGGCAGACACCCAGTAC.

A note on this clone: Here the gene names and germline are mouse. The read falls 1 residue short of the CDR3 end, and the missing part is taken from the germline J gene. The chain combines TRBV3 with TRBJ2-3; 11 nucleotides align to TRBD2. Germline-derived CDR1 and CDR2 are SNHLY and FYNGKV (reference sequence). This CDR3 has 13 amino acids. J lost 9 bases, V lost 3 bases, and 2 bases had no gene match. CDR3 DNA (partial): TGTGCCAGCAGCTTGACTGGGGGGGGTACGCTGTAT. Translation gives CASSLTGGGTLY. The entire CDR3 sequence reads CASSLTGGGTLYF.

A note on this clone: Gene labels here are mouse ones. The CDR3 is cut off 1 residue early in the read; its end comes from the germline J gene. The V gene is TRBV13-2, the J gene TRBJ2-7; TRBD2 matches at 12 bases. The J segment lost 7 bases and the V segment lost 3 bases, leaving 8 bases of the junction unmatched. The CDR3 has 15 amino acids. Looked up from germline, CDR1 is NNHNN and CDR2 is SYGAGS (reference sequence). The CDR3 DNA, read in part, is TGTGCCAGCGGTGCCTCGGGACTGGGGGGAGAGGAACAGTAC. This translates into CASGASGLGGEEQY. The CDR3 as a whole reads CASGASGLGGEEQYF.

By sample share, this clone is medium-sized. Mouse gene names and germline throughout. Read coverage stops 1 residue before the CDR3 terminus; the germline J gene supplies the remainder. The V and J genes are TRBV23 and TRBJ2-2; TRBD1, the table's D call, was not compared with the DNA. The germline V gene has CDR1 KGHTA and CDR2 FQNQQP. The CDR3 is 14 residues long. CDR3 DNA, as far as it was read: TGCTCCAGCAGTCAAAAACAGAACACCGGGCAGCTCTAC. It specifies CSSSQKQNTGQLY. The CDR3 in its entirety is CSSSQKQNTGQLYF.